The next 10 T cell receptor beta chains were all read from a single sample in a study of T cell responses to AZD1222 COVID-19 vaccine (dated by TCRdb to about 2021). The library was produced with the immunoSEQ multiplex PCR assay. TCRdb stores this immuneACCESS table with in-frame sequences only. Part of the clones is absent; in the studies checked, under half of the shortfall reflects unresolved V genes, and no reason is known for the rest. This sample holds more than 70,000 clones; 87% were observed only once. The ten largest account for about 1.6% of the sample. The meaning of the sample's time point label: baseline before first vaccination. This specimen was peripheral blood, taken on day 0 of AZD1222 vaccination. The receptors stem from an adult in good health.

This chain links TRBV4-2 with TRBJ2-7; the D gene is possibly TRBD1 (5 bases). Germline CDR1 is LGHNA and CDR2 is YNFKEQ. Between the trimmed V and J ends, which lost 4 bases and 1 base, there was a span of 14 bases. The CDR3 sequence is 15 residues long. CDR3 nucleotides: TGTGCCAGCAGCCGAACAGGAGACAATTCCTACGAGCAGTACTTC. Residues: CASSRTGDNSYEQYF.

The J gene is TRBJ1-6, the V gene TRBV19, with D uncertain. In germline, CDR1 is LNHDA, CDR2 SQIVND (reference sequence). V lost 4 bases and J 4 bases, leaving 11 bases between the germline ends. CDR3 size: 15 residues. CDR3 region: CASSTSAAYNSPLHF. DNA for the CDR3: TGTGCCAGTAGTACCTCCGCGGCTTATAATTCACCCCTCCACTTT.

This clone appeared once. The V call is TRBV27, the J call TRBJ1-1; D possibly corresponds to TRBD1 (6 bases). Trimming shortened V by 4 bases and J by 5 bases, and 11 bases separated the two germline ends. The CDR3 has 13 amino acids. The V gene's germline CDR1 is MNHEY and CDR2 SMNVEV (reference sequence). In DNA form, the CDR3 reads TGTGCCAGCAGTTGGGGGGCGAGGACTGAAGCTTTCTTT. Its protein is CASSWGARTEAFF.

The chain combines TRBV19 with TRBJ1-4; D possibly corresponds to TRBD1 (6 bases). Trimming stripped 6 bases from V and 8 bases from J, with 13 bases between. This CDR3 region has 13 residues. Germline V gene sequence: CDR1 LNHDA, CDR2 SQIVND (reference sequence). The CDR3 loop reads CASSTGRREKLFF. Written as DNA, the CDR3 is TGTGCCAGTAGCACAGGGCGGCGAGAAAAACTGTTTTTT.

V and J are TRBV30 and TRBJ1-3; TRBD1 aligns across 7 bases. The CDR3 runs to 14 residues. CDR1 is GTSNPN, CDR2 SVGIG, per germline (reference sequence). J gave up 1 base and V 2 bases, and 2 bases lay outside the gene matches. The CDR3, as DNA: TGTGCCTGGAGTTGGGGACAGTCTGGAAACACCATATATTTT. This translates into CAWSWGQSGNTIYF.

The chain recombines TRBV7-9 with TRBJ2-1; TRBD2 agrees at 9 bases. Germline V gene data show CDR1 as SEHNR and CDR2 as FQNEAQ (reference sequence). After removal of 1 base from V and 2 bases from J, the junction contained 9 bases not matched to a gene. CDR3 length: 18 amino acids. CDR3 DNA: TGTGCCAGCAGCTTAGAAGCTAGCGGGGACACTGCCTACAATGAGCAGTTCTTC. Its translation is CASSLEASGDTAYNEQFF.

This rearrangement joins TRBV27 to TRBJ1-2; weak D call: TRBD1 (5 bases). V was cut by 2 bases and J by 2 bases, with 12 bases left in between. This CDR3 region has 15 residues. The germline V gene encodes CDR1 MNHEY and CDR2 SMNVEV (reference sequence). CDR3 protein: CASSLEGVGNYGYTF. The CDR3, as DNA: TGTGCCAGCAGTTTAGAAGGGGTGGGAAACTATGGCTACACCTTC.

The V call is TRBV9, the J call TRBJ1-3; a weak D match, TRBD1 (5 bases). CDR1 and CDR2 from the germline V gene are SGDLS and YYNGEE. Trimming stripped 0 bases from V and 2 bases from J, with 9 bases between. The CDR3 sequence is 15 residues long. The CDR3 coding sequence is TGTGCCAGCAGCGTAGGGGGGAACACTGGAAACACCATATATTTT. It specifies CASSVGGNTGNTIYF.

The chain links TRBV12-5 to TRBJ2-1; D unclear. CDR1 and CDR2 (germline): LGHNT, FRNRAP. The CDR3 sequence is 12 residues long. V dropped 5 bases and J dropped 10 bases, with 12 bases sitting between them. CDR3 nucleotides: TGTGCTAGTGGTCCGTTGGTGCGCGAGCAGTTCTTC. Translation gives CASGPLVREQFF.

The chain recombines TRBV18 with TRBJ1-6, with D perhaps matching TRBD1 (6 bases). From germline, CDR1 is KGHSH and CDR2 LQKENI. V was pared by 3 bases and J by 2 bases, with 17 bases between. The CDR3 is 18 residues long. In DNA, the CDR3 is TGTGCCAGCTCACCCGCGGAAAGGGGGTATACCTATAATTCACCCCTCCACTTT. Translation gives CASSPAERGYTYNSPLHF.